This T cell receptor (beta chain) was captured in a study of OX40 agonist ivuxolimab in advanced cancers. The V end lost 2 bases, the J end lost 4 bases, and 11 bases lay between the germline ends. Germline CDR1 MNHNS, CDR2 SASEGT. CDR3 size: 14 residues. Whole-study results and caveats: In CD8+ T cells, expanded clones were on average more numerous than in CD4+. Clonal expansion among partial responders at 0.1-3.0 mg/kg ranked near the lowest.

This table comes from immunoSEQ multiplex PCR, and its TCRdb copy is limited to in-frame clones, with some not included. The sample lists tens of thousands of clones; roughly 89% were seen once. About this clone: The antigen is not known.

The sequences come from CD4+ or CD8+ T cells sorted from blood, collected in a trial of the OX40 agonist ivuxolimab. The clonotype comes from an adult with an advanced solid tumor such as melanoma, head and neck, liver or kidney cancer. The genes are TRBV6-1 and TRBJ1-2; D unclear. This CDR3 reads CASSELVAPYGYTF. Here the CDR3 DNA reads TGTGCCAGCAGTGAACTTGTAGCTCCCTATGGCTACACCTTC.